What follows are 5 T cell receptor beta chains derived from one specimen sequenced in a study of blood T cells in healthy people across ages. Together with a sample-barcoded 5' primer, a J-beta primer mix was included in a second PCR lasting roughly 6 to 12 cycles. Using its own MiXCR run on the 5' RACE reads, TCRdb lists one record per CDR3 protein. In the table there are 600,000 to 1,000,000 distinct CDR3 sequences, roughly 50% of which are singletons. The specimen was blood. The receptors come from a man in his thirties or forties in good health.

The CDR3 spells CSASLELAYNEQFF. The DNA for the CDR3 is TGCAGTGCTAGTCTGGAACTCGCCTACAATGAGCAGTTCTTC. The V gene is TRBV20-1, the J gene TRBJ2-1; D not resolved. This CDR3 comprises 14 residues. The germline CDR1 and CDR2 sequences are DFQATT and SNEGSKA (reference sequence). V lost 3 bases, J lost 2 bases, and 11 bases lay in between.

This clonotype was detected only a few times. This chain joins TRBV29-1 and TRBJ2-7; 8 nucleotides align to TRBD2. CDR1 and CDR2 from the germline V gene are SQVTM and ANQGSEA. The CDR3 is 15 residues long. J lost 6 bases, V lost 0 bases, and 10 bases had no gene match. The CDR3: CSVEDLGGLGIEQYF. In DNA form, the CDR3 reads TGCAGCGTTGAAGATCTGGGGGGACTAGGGATCGAGCAGTACTTC.

This chain joins TRBV4-1 and TRBJ1-5, with D possibly being TRBD1 (6 bases). Deletions cut 1 base from V and 5 bases from J, with 21 bases between. The CDR3 loop spans 18 amino acids. Germline loops: CDR1 MGHRA, CDR2 YSYEKL. The CDR3 DNA follows: TGCGCCAGCAGCCAAGTTTCCCAGGGGACGTTAGGCGATCAGCCCCAGCATTTT. Its protein is CASSQVSQGTLGDQPQHF.

The chain has TRBV29-1 and TRBJ2-4; D remains unclear. The CDR3 contains 14 residues. Per the germline V gene, CDR1 is SQVTM and CDR2 is ANQGSEA. Trimming took 0 bases from V and 0 from J, leaving 6 bases between them. CDR3 in amino acids: CSVEDTGAKNIQYF. Here the CDR3 DNA reads TGCAGCGTTGAAGACACGGGAGCCAAAAACATTCAGTACTTC.

The V and J genes are TRBV7-9 and TRBJ2-7, with TRBD2 identical over 8 bases. Trimming took 8 bases from V and 3 from J; bases not matched to a gene: 12. The CDR3 runs to 15 residues. Germline V lookup: CDR1 SEHNR, CDR2 FQNEAQ (reference sequence). CDR3 in DNA: TGTGCCAGCTCCGGCGGGTGGCGGGAGGACTACGAGCAGTACTTC. Its protein product is CASSGGWREDYEQYF.